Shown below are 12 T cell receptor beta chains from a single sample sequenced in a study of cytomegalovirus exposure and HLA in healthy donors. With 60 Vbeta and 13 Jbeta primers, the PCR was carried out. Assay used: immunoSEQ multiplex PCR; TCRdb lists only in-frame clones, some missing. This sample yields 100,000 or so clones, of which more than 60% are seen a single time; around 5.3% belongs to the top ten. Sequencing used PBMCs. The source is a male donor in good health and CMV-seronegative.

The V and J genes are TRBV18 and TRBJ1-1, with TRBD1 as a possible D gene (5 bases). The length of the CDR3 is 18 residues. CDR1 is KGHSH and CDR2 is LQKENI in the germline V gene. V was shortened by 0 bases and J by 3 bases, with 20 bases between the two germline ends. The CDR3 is CASSPPWQGRPSDTEAFF. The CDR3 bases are TGTGCCAGCTCACCACCCTGGCAGGGTCGTCCAAGCGACACTGAAGCTTTCTTT.

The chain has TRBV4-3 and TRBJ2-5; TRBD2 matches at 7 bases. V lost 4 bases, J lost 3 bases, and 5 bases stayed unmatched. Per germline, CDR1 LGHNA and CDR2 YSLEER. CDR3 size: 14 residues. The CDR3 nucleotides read TGCGCCAGCAGCCCCCAGGGAGGGGAAGAGACCCAGTACTTC. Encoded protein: CASSPQGGEETQYF.

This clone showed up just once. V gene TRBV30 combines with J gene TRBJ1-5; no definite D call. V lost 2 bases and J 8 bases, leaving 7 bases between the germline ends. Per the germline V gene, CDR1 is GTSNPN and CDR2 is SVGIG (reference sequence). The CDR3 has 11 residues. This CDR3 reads CAWSMGEPQHF. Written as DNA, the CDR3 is TGTGCCTGGAGTATGGGAGAGCCCCAGCATTTT.

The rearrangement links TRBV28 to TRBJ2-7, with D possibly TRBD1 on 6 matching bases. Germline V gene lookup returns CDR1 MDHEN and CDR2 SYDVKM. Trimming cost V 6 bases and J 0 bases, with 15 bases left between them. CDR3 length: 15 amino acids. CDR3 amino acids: CASRARTVSSYEQYF. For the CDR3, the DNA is TGTGCCAGCAGGGCCCGGACAGTGAGCTCCTACGAGCAGTACTTC.

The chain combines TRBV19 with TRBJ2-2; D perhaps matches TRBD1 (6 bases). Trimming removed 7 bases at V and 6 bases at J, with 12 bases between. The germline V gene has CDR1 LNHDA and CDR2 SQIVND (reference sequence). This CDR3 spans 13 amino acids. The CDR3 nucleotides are TGTGCCAGTAACAGGGCTTGGGCCGGGGAGCTGTTTTTT. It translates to CASNRAWAGELFF.

DNA for the CDR3: TGCGCCAGCAGTGATGGCAGATCACAAACCTACAATGAGCAGTTCTTC. Encoded protein: CASSDGRSQTYNEQFF. The chain links TRBV5-1 to TRBJ2-1; no firm D call. This CDR3 region has 16 residues. CDR1 is SGHRS and CDR2 is YFSETQ in the germline V gene. Trimming removed 5 bases from V and 2 bases from J, with 17 bases in between. Variable domain in full (rest from reference TRBV5-1 and TRBJ2-1): KAGVTQTPRYLIKTRGQQVTLSCSPISGHRSVSWYQQTPGQGLQFLFEYFSETQRNKGNFPGRFSGRQFSNSRSEMNVSTLELGDSALYLCASSDGRSQTYNEQFFGPGTRLTVL.

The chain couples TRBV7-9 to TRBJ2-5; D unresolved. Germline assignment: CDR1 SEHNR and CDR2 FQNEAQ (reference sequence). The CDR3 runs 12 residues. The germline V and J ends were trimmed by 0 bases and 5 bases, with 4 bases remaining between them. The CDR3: CASSLARETQYF. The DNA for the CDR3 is TGTGCCAGCAGCTTAGCGCGGGAGACCCAGTACTTC.

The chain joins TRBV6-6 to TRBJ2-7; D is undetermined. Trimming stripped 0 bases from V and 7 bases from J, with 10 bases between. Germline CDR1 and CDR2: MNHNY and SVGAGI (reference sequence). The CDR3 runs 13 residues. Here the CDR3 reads CASSYSNQEEQYF. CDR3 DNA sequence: TGTGCCAGCAGTTACTCCAACCAGGAAGAGCAGTACTTC.

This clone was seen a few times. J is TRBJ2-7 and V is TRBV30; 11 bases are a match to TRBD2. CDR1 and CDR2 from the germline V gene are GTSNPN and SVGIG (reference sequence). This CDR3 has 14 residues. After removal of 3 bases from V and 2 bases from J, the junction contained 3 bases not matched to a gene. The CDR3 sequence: CAWRLTSGTYEQYF. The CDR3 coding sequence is TGTGCCTGGAGGCTGACTAGCGGGACCTACGAGCAGTACTTC.

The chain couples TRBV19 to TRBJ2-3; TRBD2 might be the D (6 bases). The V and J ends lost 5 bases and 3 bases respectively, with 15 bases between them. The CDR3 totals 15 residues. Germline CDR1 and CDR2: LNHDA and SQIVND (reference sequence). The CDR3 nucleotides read TGTGCCAGTAGTCCCGGGAGATGGGAGACAGATACGCAGTATTTT. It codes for CASSPGRWETDTQYF.

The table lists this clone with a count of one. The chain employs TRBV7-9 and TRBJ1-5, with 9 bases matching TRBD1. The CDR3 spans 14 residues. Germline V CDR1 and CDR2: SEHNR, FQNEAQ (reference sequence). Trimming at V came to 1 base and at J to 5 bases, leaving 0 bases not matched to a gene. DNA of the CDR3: TGTGCCAGCAGCTTAGGGACAGGGGATCAGCCCCAGCATTTT. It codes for CASSLGTGDQPQHF.

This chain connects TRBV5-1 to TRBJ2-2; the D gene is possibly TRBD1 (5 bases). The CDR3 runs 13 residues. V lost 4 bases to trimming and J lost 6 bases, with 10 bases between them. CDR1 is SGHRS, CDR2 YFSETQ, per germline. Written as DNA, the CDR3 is TGCGCCAGCAGCCCGACAGCTCCCGGGGAGCTGTTTTTT. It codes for CASSPTAPGELFF.